The 31 T cell receptor beta chains reported below all come from one sample, sequenced in a study of naive and memory T cell subsets. Study findings and constraints: Possibly reflecting memory cells re-expressing CD45RA, a few larger clonotypes occurred in naive repertoires, especially CD8.

Two oligonucleotides, mixed equimolar, formed the beta constant-region primer covering TRBC1 and TRBC2. Ligated cDNA was amplified by four rounds of PCR with nested alpha and beta constant-region primers and SP2. MiXCR, applied by TCRdb to the UMI-ligation and nested PCR reads, yields one record per CDR3 protein. The sample has 99,000 or so distinct CDR3 sequences; roughly 15% are singletons. Their antigen targets remain unknown. The sequenced material came from naive CD8+ T cells from blood. Source of these receptors: a human donor in good health.

There are many counts of this clonotype. This chain links TRBV7-2 with TRBJ2-3; D might be TRBD2 (5 bases). This CDR3 has 14 residues. V was trimmed by 4 bases and J by 2 bases, leaving 10 bases between them. Per the germline V gene, CDR1 is SGHTA and CDR2 is FQGNSA. The CDR3 DNA reads TGTGCCAGCAGCTGGAGGTCCGCCACAGATACGCAGTATTTT. This gives the protein CASSWRSATDTQYF.

This clonotype was recorded once. The rearrangement uses TRBV3-1 and TRBJ2-2; no definite D call. Trimming took off 0 bases at V and 3 bases at J, with 14 bases between the two ends. CDR3 length equals 17 residues. Germline CDR1 LGHDT, CDR2 YNNKEL (reference sequence). The CDR3 DNA sequence: TGTGCCAGCAGCCAAGAGTGGCCTCAGTTGGACACCGGGGAGCTGTTTTTT. This codes for CASSQEWPQLDTGELFF.

This clonotype was detected ten times or more. The genes are TRBV19 and TRBJ1-1, with TRBD1 matching 8 bases. There are 15 residues in the CDR3. The junction had 6 bases not matched to a gene; V was cut back by 6 bases and J by 0 bases. Germline CDR1 LNHDA, CDR2 SQIVND (reference sequence). CDR3 nucleotides: TGTGCCAGTAGATGGACAGGGAGAATGAACACTGAAGCTTTCTTT. Translated: CASRWTGRMNTEAFF.

V is TRBV20-1 and J is TRBJ2-5; a weak D match, TRBD1 (5 bases). Trimming took off 1 base at V and 5 bases at J, with 17 bases between the two ends. The CDR3 extends over 15 amino acids. Germline V gene lookup returns CDR1 DFQATT and CDR2 SNEGSKA (reference sequence). The CDR3 DNA sequence: TGCAGTGCTAGAGCCTACCTCAGACCAGGGGAGACCCAGTACTTC. Translation gives CSARAYLRPGETQYF.

The rearrangement uses TRBV9 and TRBJ2-2; D is uncertain. Germline loops: CDR1 SGDLS, CDR2 YYNGEE. The CDR3 extends over 14 amino acids. The V and J ends lost 4 bases and 2 bases respectively, with 9 bases between them. CDR3 protein: CASSPRPNTGELFF. The CDR3 DNA follows: TGTGCCAGCAGCCCACGACCCAACACCGGGGAGCTGTTTTTT.

In this sample, this clonotype turned up a few times. The V and J genes are TRBV7-8 and TRBJ2-3; 7 nucleotides align to TRBD2. The V gene end was trimmed by 6 bases and the J gene end by 2 bases; junction bases not matched to a gene: 11. This CDR3 is 16 amino acids long. Germline CDR1 SGHVS, CDR2 FQNEAQ. CDR3 in DNA: TGTGCCAGCAGAAATACGCTAGCGGTATTCACAGATACGCAGTATTTT. Translating gives CASRNTLAVFTDTQYF.

This clonotype was seen at least ten times. The chain uses TRBV6-5 and TRBJ2-7; 10 positions match TRBD1. This CDR3 has 16 amino acids. Germline CDR1 and CDR2: MNHEY and SVGAGI. V shed 5 bases and J 3 bases; nucleotides not matched to a gene: 10. The CDR3 region is CASSHYPGQGFYEQYF. DNA of the CDR3: TGTGCCAGCAGTCACTACCCGGGACAGGGGTTCTACGAGCAGTACTTC.

This clonotype was recorded at least ten times. The chain has TRBV6-6 and TRBJ2-5; no clear D. The CDR3 is 12 residues long. Trimming removed 2 bases from V and 5 bases from J, with 6 bases in between. Germline CDR1 reads MNHNY; CDR2 reads SVGAGI (reference sequence). CDR3 bases: TGTGCCAGCAGTTACCCCGGTGAGACCCAGTACTTC. Its translation: CASSYPGETQYF.

The chain employs TRBV13 and TRBJ1-1, with a tentative D call TRBD1 (5 bases). The CDR3 totals 13 residues. The V end was cut by 0 bases, the J end by 12 bases, with 14 bases between. Germline V CDR1 and CDR2: PRHDT, FYEKMQ (reference sequence). The CDR3 DNA reads TGTGCCAGCAGCTTAGGCCAACAGGCCGTATCTTTCTTT. It yields the protein CASSLGQQAVSFF.

This clonotype was counted a few times. The rearrangement uses TRBV27 and TRBJ2-7; maybe TRBD1 (6 bases). V lost 9 bases and J lost 3, with 15 bases in between. Per the germline V gene, CDR1 is MNHEY and CDR2 is SMNVEV (reference sequence). The CDR3 is 13 residues long. CDR3 sequence (DNA): TGTGCCAGTTACGGCAGGGGATTCTACGAGCAGTACTTC. This gives the protein CASYGRGFYEQYF.

This clonotype occurred many times. The rearrangement links TRBV7-2 to TRBJ2-1, with a tentative D call TRBD2 (5 bases). CDR3 size: 12 residues. Looked up from germline, CDR1 is SGHTA and CDR2 is FQGNSA. Trimming pared 4 bases from V and 7 bases from J, leaving 8 bases between. The CDR3 nucleotides read TGTGCCAGCAGCTCCACTAGGAATGAGCAGTTCTTC. It yields the protein CASSSTRNEQFF.

This clonotype occurred a few times. V usage is TRBV4-3 and J usage is TRBJ1-2; tentative D call: TRBD1 (5 bases). Trimming pared 4 bases from V and 8 bases from J, leaving 20 bases between. Germline-derived CDR1 and CDR2 are LGHNA and YSLEER. The CDR3 is 15 amino acids. In DNA, the CDR3 is TGCGCCAGCAGCCGGGAACCGGGACCCAGCCAGGGCTACACCTTC. The encoded protein is CASSREPGPSQGYTF.

CDR3: CASSLTSASPWGETQYF. The CDR3 DNA is TGTGCCAGCAGCCTAACTAGCGCTTCCCCATGGGGGGAGACCCAGTACTTC. This sequence joins TRBV5-4 and TRBJ2-5, with 7 nucleotides matching TRBD2. The CDR3 contains 17 residues. Germline lookup yields CDR1 SGHNT and CDR2 YYREEE (reference sequence). V lost 4 bases, J lost 5 bases, and 17 bases stayed unmatched.

The chain joins TRBV6-5 to TRBJ2-7; D could derive from TRBD1 or TRBD2 (5 bases each). Germline assignment: CDR1 MNHEY and CDR2 SVGAGI. The CDR3 is made up of 14 amino acids. Trimming took 9 bases from V and 2 from J, leaving 17 bases between them. The CDR3 reads CASGGSRYPYEQYF. CDR3 DNA: TGTGCCAGTGGGGGTTCCCGCTACCCCTACGAGCAGTACTTC.

The table lists this clonotype with many counts. This sequence joins TRBV12-3 or TRBV12-4 and TRBJ2-7, with 9 bases matching TRBD2. The ends lost 3 bases at V and 7 bases at J; junction bases unmatched: 7. CDR3 size: 14 residues. The CDR3, as DNA: TGTGCCAGCAGTTTCGGGCGGGAGGGCGGAGAGCAGTACTTC. Its protein is CASSFGREGGEQYF.

CDR3: CAWSSIRDLTGELFF. CDR3 sequence (DNA): TGTGCCTGGAGTTCAATCCGGGACCTCACCGGGGAGCTGTTTTTT. This chain uses TRBV30 with TRBJ2-2; D assignment may be TRBD1 or TRBD2 (5 bases each). The CDR3 spans 15 residues. The V and J ends lost 2 bases and 4 bases respectively, with 14 bases between them. Germline CDR1 and CDR2: GTSNPN and SVGIG (reference sequence).

This clonotype was picked up a small number of times. This rearrangement joins TRBV2 to TRBJ2-5; a weak D match, TRBD1 (5 bases). The CDR3 totals 14 residues. CDR1 SNHLY and CDR2 FYNNEI come from the germline V gene. V lost 8 bases, J lost 5 bases, and 18 bases lay in between. This chain's CDR3 is CASQGVGLRETQYF. As DNA, the CDR3 is TGTGCCAGCCAGGGTGTAGGGCTCCGGGAGACCCAGTACTTC.

This clonotype turned up a few times. The chain joins TRBV28 to TRBJ2-7; perhaps TRBD2 as D (6 bases). This CDR3 spans 13 amino acids. Per germline, CDR1 MDHEN and CDR2 SYDVKM. V was shortened by 1 base and J by 3 bases, with 7 bases between the two germline ends. The CDR3 coding sequence is TGTGCCAGCAGTTTATACGGGGGCTACGAGCAGTACTTC. Its translation: CASSLYGGYEQYF.

This chain links TRBV15 with TRBJ2-1; D possibly matches TRBD1 or TRBD2 (6 bases each). Germline V gene data show CDR1 as LNHNV and CDR2 as YYDKDF (reference sequence). The V gene lost 0 bases and the J gene lost 8 bases, with 8 bases spanning the gap. This CDR3 region has 13 residues. CDR3: CATSRDRGDEQFF. CDR3 in DNA: TGTGCCACCAGCAGAGATAGGGGGGATGAGCAGTTCTTC.

In this sample, this clonotype turned up a few times. The CDR3, as DNA: TGTGCCAGCAGTTTGTTCCGGGCCCCCGTTTTCACAGATACGCAGTATTTT. Amino acid sequence: CASSLFRAPVFTDTQYF. The V call is TRBV12-3 or TRBV12-4, the J call TRBJ2-3; D ambiguous. V lost 3 bases, J lost 2 bases, and 18 bases lay in between. The CDR3 consists of 17 residues.

V gene TRBV6-5 combines with J gene TRBJ2-1; 7 nucleotides line up with TRBD2. Trimming cost V 0 bases and J 4 bases; bases outside gene matches: 3. Germline CDR1 reads MNHEY; CDR2 reads SVGAGI. The CDR3 has 15 amino acids. CDR3 sequence: CASSYSSSGYNEQFF. In nucleotides, the CDR3 is TGTGCCAGCAGTTACTCCTCTAGCGGTTACAATGAGCAGTTCTTC.

The table lists this clonotype with many counts. V usage is TRBV27 and J usage is TRBJ2-1, with D unresolved. This CDR3 has 13 amino acids. The germline V gene encodes CDR1 MNHEY and CDR2 SMNVEV (reference sequence). The V end lost 3 bases, the J end lost 4 bases, and 7 bases lay between the germline ends. CDR3 region: CASSFSYYNEQFF. The CDR3 nucleotides read TGTGCCAGCAGTTTCTCCTATTACAATGAGCAGTTCTTC.

The rearrangement links TRBV4-3 to TRBJ1-2; the D gene is possibly TRBD1 (6 bases). The CDR3 spans 15 residues. The V and J ends lost 0 bases and 2 bases respectively, with 10 bases between them. Germline V gene lookup returns CDR1 LGHNA and CDR2 YSLEER. CDR3 nucleotide sequence: TGCGCCAGCAGCCAAGATGAGGGGGTCAACTATGGCTACACCTTC. Its translation is CASSQDEGVNYGYTF.

Turning to this clonotype: Given a much more abundant clone one base away, this may be a read error. This sequence joins TRBV18 and TRBJ2-1; the match to TRBD2 covers 9 bases. This CDR3 spans 16 amino acids. Looked up from germline, CDR1 is KGHSH and CDR2 is LQKENI. CDR3 sequence: CDSSFTARGRGNEQFF. The CDR3 DNA is TGTGACAGCTCCTTCACCGCACGCGGGAGGGGCAATGAGCAGTTCTTC.

This clonotype has just a few counts. The chain combines TRBV12-3 or TRBV12-4 with TRBJ1-4; D gene uncertain. Trimming removed 3 bases from V and 8 bases from J, with 7 bases in between. CDR3 length: 12 amino acids. The CDR3 bases are TGTGCCAGCAGTTTTTGGCGGGAAAAACTGTTTTTT. It specifies CASSFWREKLFF.

The gene calls are TRBV19 and TRBJ1-2; no reliable D call. The CDR3 consists of 14 residues. V was cut by 3 bases and J by 4 bases, with 12 bases left in between. Germline CDR1 is LNHDA and CDR2 is SQIVND (reference sequence). In DNA, the CDR3 is TGTGCCAGTAGTATTTCCGCGAACGGCTATGGCTACACCTTC. Protein product: CASSISANGYGYTF.

The chain uses TRBV6-1 and TRBJ1-3; D is unclear. There are 13 residues in the CDR3. Trimming shortened V by 2 bases and J by 7 bases, and 9 bases separated the two germline ends. Germline V gives CDR1 MNHNS, CDR2 SASEGT. CDR3 sequence (DNA): TGTGCCAGCAGTGAACCCCTTGACAACACCATATATTTT. Translating it yields CASSEPLDNTIYF.

This clonotype was counted at least ten times. This chain uses TRBV2 with TRBJ1-2; tentatively, D is TRBD1 (6 bases). V gave up 8 bases and J gave up 4 bases, with 20 bases separating them. The length of the CDR3 is 15 residues. Germline CDR1 SNHLY, CDR2 FYNNEI. The DNA of the CDR3 is TGTGCCAGCGTGGAGACAGGAGGGACTAGCTATGGCTACACCTTC. Residues: CASVETGGTSYGYTF.

This clonotype has a count of ten or more. The chain links TRBV6-5 to TRBJ2-7; D is undetermined. The germline V gene has CDR1 MNHEY and CDR2 SVGAGI. This CDR3 is 15 amino acids long. V gave up 4 bases and J gave up 3 bases, with 16 bases separating them. CDR3 protein: CASSSTGPLSYEQYF. The CDR3 DNA follows: TGTGCCAGCAGTTCCACCGGACCCCTGAGCTACGAGCAGTACTTC.

The chain links TRBV11-2 to TRBJ2-4, with D unresolved. CDR3 length: 13 amino acids. V lost 2 bases to trimming and J lost 3 bases, with 5 bases between them. Germline V gene lookup returns CDR1 SGHAT and CDR2 FQNNGV. CDR3 amino acids: CASSLLDKNIQYF. CDR3 nucleotides: TGTGCCAGCAGCTTACTAGACAAAAACATTCAGTACTTC.

Ten or more counts support this clonotype. In DNA, the CDR3 is TGTGCCAGCAGTGACTGGTGGTGGCAGTTCTTC. Amino acid sequence: CASSDWWWQFF. This sequence joins TRBV2 and TRBJ2-1, with D uncertain. V was cut by 3 bases and J by 12 bases, with 9 bases left in between. Germline V gene lookup returns CDR1 SNHLY and CDR2 FYNNEI. The CDR3 consists of 11 residues.